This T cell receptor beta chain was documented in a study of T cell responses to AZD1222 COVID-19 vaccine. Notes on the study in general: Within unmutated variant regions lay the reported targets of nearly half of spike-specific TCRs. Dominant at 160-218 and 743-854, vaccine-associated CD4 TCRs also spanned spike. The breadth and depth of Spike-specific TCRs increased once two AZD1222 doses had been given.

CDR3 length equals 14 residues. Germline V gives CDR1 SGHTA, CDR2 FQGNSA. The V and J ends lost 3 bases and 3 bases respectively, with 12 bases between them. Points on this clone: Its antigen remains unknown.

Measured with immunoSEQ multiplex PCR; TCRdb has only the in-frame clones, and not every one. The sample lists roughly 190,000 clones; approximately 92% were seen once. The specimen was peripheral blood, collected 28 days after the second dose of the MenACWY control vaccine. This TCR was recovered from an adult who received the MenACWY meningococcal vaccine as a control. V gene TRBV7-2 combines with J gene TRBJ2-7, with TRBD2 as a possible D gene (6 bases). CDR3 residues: CASSFESGRYEQYF. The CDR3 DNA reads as TGTGCCAGCAGCTTTGAGAGCGGGCGCTACGAGCAGTACTTC.